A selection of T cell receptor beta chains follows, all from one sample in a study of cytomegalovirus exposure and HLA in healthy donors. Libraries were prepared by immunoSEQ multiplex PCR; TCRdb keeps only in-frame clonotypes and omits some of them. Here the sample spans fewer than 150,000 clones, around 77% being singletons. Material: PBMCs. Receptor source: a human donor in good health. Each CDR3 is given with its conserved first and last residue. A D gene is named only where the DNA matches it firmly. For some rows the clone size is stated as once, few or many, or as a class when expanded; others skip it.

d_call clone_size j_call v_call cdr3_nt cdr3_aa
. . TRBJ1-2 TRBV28 TGTGCCAGCAGGGGGGCGGGGGCAGGGAACTATGGCTACACCTTC CASRGAGAGNYGYTF
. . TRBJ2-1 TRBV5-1 TGCGCCAGCAGCTTGGGGTCAGGTTACTACAATGAGCAGTTCTTC CASSLGSGYYNEQFF
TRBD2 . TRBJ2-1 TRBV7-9 TGTGCCAGCAGCGCCACTAGCGGGAGCTCGACCTACAATGAGCAGTTCTTC CASSATSGSSTYNEQFF
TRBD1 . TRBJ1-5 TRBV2 TGTGCCAGCAGTACACAGGGACAGGGCTTCAATCAGCCCCAGCATTTT CASSTQGQGFNQPQHF
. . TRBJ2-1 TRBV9 TGTGCCAGCAGCTTCGCGGGCCTGGGTAGCGATGAGCAGTTCTTC CASSFAGLGSDEQFF
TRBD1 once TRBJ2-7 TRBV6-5 TGTGCCAGCAGGCCGGACAGGGTACGCGAGCAGTACTTC CASRPDRVREQYF
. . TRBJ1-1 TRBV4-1 TGCGCCAGCAGCCAAGATCAGAGGGAATGGCCTGAAGCTTTCTTT CASSQDQREWPEAFF
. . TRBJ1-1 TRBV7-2 TGTGCCAGCAGCTTACAATGGGGGGCTGAAGCTTTCTTT CASSLQWGAEAFF
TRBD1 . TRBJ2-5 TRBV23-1 TGCGCCAGCAGTCGCCAGGGGGCGCCCAGAGCCGAAGAGACCCAGTACTTC CASSRQGAPRAEETQYF
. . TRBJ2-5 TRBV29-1 TGCAGCGTTGAAGCAGGGATGAAGACCCAGTACTTC CSVEAGMKTQYF
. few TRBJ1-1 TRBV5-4 TGTGCCAGCAGCACCGGCCGAGACAGATCTTTTAGCACTGAAGCTTTCTTT CASSTGRDRSFSTEAFF
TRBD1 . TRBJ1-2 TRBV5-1 TGCGCCAGCAGCTTGGAGACAGGGTGGAGCTACACCTTC CASSLETGWSYTF
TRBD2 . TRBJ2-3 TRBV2 TGTGCCAGCATTGGGACTAGCGGGAGGTTTGCAGATACGCAGTATTTT CASIGTSGRFADTQYF
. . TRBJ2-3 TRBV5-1 TGCGCCAGCAGCGCTACCCCTAGCACAGCAGTCACAGATACGCAGTATTTT CASSATPSTAVTDTQYF
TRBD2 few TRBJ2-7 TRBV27 TGTGCCAGCACCACGGGACTAGATTTCAGTCGCTGGTACTTC CASTTGLDFSRWYF
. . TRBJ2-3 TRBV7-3 TGTGCCAGCAGCTTAACCGGGGTGGCAGATACGCAGTATTTT CASSLTGVADTQYF
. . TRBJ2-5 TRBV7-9 TGTGCCAGCAGCTTCCCAGGGAGGGGGGAGACCCAGTACTTC CASSFPGRGETQYF
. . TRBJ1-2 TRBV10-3 TGTGCCGTCAGTGAGGGGCAGGGGAGGGCCTATGGTTACACCTTC CAVSEGQGRAYGYTF
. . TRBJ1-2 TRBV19 TGTGCCAGTAGTATAGTCCCGGGGACAACTAACTATGGCTACACCTTC CASSIVPGTTNYGYTF
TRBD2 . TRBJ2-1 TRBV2 TGTGCCAGCAGGTCCGGGACTAGCGGGTTCAATGAGCAGTTCTTC CASRSGTSGFNEQFF
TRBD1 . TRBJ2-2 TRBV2 TGTGCCAGCAGTGAGTCGGAGGACAGGGGTGCCGGGGAGCTGTTTTTT CASSESEDRGAGELFF
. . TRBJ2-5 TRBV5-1 TGCGCCAGCAGCGGGGCCGGGACTCAAGAGACCCAGTACTTC CASSGAGTQETQYF
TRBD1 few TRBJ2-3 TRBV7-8 TGTGCCAGCAGCTTAGTCCTAGACAGGGGGGGAACCTTT CASSLVLDRGGTF
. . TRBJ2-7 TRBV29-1 TGCAGCGTTGAGCAGGGGGGTTACGAGCAGTACTTC CSVEQGGYEQYF
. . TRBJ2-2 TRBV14 TGTGCCAGCAGGCCCAGTGCGGGGACCGGGGAGCTGTTTTTT CASRPSAGTGELFF
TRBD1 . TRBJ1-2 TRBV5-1 TGCGCCAGCAGCTCCCCGAACGGACAGGCCAACTATGGCTACACCTTC CASSSPNGQANYGYTF
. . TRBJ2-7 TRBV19 TGTGCCACCCTAAAAGGGGGACCGCCCTACGAGCAGTACTTC CATLKGGPPYEQYF
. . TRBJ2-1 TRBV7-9 TGTTCCAGCAGCTCCCCCTCCGGGAGAGACTACAATGAGCAGTTCTTC CSSSSPSGRDYNEQFF
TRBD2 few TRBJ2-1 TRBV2 TGTGCCAGCAGTACAACCGGGACTAGCGGCAATGAGCAGTTCTTC CASSTTGTSGNEQFF
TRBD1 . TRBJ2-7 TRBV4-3 TGCGCCAGCAGCCGCATCCTGGGACAGGGCTCCTACGAGCAGTACTTC CASSRILGQGSYEQYF
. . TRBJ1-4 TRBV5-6 TGTGCCAGCAGTCTAGCTTCGGGGAGAGTAAATGAAAAACTGTTTTTT CASSLASGRVNEKLFF
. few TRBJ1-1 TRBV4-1 TGCGCCAGCAGCCAAGACCCGGCCAGGGGCACTGAAGCTTTCTTT CASSQDPARGTEAFF
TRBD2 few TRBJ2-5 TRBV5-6 TGTGCCAGCAGCGGGGGGGGTCTCTTCATAGAGACCCAGTACTTC CASSGGGLFIETQYF
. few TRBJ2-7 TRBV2 TGTGCCAGCAGTGCCTCGGACACCTCCTACGAGCAGTACTTC CASSASDTSYEQYF
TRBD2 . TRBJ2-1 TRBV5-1 TGCGCCAGCAGCCCCCCCAGCGGGACTGCCTTCCTCTCCTACAATGAGCAGTTCTTC CASSPPSGTAFLSYNEQFF
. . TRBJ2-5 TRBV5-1 TGCGCCAGCAGCTCCTTCATAGGCGGGTACCAAGAGACCCAGTACTTC CASSSFIGGYQETQYF